This T cell receptor beta chain was profiled in a study of CD8 T cells in Susac syndrome. In germline, CDR1 is SQVTM, CDR2 ANQGSEA. Trimming stripped 6 bases from V and 8 bases from J, with 8 bases between. This CDR3 has 10 residues. From blood CD8+ and CD4+ T cells, the TCR beta chain was sequenced. Random-hexamer reverse transcription was applied to roughly 0.45 to 1 ug RNA. TCRdb re-called the immunoSEQ multiplex PCR reads with MiXCR, one entry per CDR3 protein. The table includes 130,000 to 150,000 distinct CDR3 sequences, around 94% detected once. The clonotype was recovered from a human donor in good health. Material: CD8+ T cells from PBMCs. The chain links TRBV29-1 to TRBJ2-1, with a weak D call TRBD2 (5 bases). The CDR3 DNA sequence: TGCAGCGTGGAGGATTATGAGCAGTTCTTC. This codes for CSVEDYEQFF.